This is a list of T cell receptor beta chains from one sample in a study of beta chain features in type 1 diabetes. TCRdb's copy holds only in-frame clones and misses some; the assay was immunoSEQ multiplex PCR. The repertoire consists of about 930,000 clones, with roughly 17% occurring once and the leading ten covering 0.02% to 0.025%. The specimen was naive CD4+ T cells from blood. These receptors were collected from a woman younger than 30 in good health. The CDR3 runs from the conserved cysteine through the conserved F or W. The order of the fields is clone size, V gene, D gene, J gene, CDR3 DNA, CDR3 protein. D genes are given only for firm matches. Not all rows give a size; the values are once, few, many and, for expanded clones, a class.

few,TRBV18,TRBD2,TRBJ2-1,TGTGCCAGCTCACCACCGGGACTAGCGGCCTACAATGAGCAGTTCTTC,CASSPPGLAAYNEQFF
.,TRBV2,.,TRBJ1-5,TGTGCCAGCAGTGAGGGGGGGACTCGTCAGCCCCAGCATTTT,CASSEGGTRQPQHF
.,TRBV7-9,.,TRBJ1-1,TGTGCCAGCAGCTTAGCTCCAACTGAAGCTTTCTTT,CASSLAPTEAFF
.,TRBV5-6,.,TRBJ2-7,TGTGCCAGCAGCCTATTGACACGAAGGTATCACGAGCAGTACTTC,CASSLLTRRYHEQYF
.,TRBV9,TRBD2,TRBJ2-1,TGTGCCAGCAGTGGACTAGCGTGGGACAATGAGCAGTTCTTC,CASSGLAWDNEQFF
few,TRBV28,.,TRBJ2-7,TGTGCCAGCTCAGAAGAGAACGAGCAGTACTTC,CASSEENEQYF
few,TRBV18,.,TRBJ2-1,TGTGCCAGCTCATCAAGCGGATTCTCCTACAATGAGCAGTTCTTC,CASSSSGFSYNEQFF
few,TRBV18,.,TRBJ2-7,TGTGCCAGCTCACCGACAGGAGCCTACGAGCAGTACTTC,CASSPTGAYEQYF
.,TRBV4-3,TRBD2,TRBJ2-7,TGCGCCAGCAGCCAAGATTGGGGGAGGGCTGTCTACGAGCAGTACTTC,CASSQDWGRAVYEQYF
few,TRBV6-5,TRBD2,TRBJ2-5,TGTGCCAGCAGAACGACTAGCGGGAGGGGCGAGACCCAGTACTTC,CASRTTSGRGETQYF
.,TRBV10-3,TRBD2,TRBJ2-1,TGTGCCATCAGAAACCCCCAAGGACTAGCGGGCTCCTACAATGAGCAGTTCTTC,CAIRNPQGLAGSYNEQFF
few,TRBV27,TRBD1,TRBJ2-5,TGTGCCAGCATCCCCCGGGACAGGGGGCAGCAGACCCAGTACTTC,CASIPRDRGQQTQYF
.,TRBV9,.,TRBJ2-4,TGTGCCAGCAGCGTCGGAAAAGCCAAAAACATTCAGTACTTC,CASSVGKAKNIQYF